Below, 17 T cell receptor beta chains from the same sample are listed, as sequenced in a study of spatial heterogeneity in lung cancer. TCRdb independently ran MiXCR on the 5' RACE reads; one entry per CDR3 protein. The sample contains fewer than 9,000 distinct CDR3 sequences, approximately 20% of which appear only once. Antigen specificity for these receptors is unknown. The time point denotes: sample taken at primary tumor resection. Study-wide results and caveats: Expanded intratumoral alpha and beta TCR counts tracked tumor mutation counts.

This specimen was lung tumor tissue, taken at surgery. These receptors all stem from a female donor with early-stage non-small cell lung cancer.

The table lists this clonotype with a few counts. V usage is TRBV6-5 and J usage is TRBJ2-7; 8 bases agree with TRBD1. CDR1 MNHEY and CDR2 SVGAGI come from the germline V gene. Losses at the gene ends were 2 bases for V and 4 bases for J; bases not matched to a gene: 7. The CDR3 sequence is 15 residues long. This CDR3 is CASSYPIRGRYEQYF. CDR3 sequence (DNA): TGTGCCAGCAGTTACCCGATCAGGGGGCGTTACGAGCAGTACTTC.

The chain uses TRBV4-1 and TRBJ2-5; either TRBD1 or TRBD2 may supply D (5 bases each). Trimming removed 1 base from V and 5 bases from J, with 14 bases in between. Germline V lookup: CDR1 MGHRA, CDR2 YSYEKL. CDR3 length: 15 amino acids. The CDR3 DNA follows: TGCGCCAGCAGCCAAGGGGACGGGGCGGGCGAGACCCAGTACTTC. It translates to CASSQGDGAGETQYF.

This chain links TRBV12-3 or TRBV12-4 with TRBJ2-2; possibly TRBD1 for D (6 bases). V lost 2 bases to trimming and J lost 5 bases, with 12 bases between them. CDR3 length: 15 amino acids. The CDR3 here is CASSLRGQGTGELFF. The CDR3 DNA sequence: TGTGCCAGCAGTTTAAGGGGCCAGGGGACCGGGGAGCTGTTTTTT.

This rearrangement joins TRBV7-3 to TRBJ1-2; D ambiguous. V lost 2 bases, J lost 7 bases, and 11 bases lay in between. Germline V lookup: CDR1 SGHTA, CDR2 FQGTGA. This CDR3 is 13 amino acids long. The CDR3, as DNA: TGTGCCAGCAGCTTAGCCAGAGGCCTTGGCTACACCTTC. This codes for CASSLARGLGYTF.

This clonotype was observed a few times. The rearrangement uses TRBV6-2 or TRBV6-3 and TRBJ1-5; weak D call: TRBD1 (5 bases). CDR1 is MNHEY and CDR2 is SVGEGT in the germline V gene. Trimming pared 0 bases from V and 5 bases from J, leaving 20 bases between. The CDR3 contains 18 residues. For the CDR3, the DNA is TGTGCCAGCAGTTACTCGACCCTGGGGGGGAGGAGTGATCAGCCCCAGCATTTT. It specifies CASSYSTLGGRSDQPQHF.

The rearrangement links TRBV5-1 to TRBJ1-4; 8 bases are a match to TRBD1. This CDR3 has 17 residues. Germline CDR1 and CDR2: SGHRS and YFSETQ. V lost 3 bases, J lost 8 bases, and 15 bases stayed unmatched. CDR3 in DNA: TGCGCCAGCAGCTCCGACAGGGGCCCCGCTCGTGGGGAAAAACTGTTTTTT. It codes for CASSSDRGPARGEKLFF.

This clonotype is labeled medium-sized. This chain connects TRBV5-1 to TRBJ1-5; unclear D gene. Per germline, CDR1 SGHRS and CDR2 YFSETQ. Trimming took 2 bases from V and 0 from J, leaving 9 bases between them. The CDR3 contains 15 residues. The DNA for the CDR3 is TGCGCCAGCAGCTTAGAAGGTTCTAGCAATCAGCCCCAGCATTTT. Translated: CASSLEGSSNQPQHF. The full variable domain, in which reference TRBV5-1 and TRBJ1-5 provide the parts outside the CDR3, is KAGVTQTPRYLIKTRGQQVTLSCSPISGHRSVSWYQQTPGQGLQFLFEYFSETQRNKGNFPGRFSGRQFSNSRSEMNVSTLELGDSALYLCASSLEGSSNQPQHFGDGTRLSIL.

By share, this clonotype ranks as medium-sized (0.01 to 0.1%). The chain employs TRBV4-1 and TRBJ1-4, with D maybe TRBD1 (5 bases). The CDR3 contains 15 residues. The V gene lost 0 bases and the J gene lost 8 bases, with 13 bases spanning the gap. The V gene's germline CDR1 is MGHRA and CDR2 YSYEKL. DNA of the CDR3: TGCGCCAGCAGCCAAGACCGGGGCTTGGGGGAAAAACTGTTTTTT. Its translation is CASSQDRGLGEKLFF.

For the CDR3, the DNA is TGCGCCAGCAGCTTGGCCGGGACAGCAGAGACCCAGTACTTC. It encodes CASSLAGTAETQYF. The rearrangement links TRBV5-1 to TRBJ2-5; 7 bases are a match to TRBD1. Germline V gene sequence: CDR1 SGHRS, CDR2 YFSETQ. The CDR3 runs to 14 residues. The V segment lost 0 bases and the J segment 4 bases; nucleotides outside the gene matches: 3.

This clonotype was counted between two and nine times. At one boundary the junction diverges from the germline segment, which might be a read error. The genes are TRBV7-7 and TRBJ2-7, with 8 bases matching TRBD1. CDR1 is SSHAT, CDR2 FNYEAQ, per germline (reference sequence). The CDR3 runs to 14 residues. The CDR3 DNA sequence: TGTGCTAGCAGCGAGACAGGGGACTTTCGCGAGCAGTACTTC. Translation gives CASSETGDFREQYF.

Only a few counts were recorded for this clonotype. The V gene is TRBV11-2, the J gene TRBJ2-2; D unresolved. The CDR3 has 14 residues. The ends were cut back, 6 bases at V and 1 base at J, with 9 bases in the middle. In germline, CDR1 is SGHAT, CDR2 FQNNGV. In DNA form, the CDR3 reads TGTGCCAGCAGTTTACTTCGGAACACCGGGGAGCTGTTTTTT. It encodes CASSLLRNTGELFF. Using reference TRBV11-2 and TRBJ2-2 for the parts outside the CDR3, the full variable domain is EAGVAQSPRYKIIEKRQSVAFWCNPISGHATLYWYQQILGQGPKLLIQFQNNGVVDDSQLPKDRFSAERLKGVDSTLKIQPAKLEDSAVYLCASSLLRNTGELFFGEGSRLTVL.

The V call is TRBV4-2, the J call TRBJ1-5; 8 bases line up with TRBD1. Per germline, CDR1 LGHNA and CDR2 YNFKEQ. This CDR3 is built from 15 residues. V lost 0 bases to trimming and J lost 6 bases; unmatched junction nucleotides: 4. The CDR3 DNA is TGTGCCAGCAGCCAAGAGGACAGGGCTGGTCAGCCCCAGCATTTT. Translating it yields CASSQEDRAGQPQHF.

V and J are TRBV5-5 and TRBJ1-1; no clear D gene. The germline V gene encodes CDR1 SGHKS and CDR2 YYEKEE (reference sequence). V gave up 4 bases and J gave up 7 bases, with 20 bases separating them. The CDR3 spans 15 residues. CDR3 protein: CASSRIVGQPLEAFF. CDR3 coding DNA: TGTGCCAGCAGCCGTATAGTAGGGCAGCCGCTTGAAGCTTTCTTT.

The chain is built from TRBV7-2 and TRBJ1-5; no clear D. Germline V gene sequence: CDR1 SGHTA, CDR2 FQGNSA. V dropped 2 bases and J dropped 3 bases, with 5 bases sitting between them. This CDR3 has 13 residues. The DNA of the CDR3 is TGTGCCAGCAGCTTAACAACCAATCAGCCCCAGCATTTT. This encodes CASSLTTNQPQHF.

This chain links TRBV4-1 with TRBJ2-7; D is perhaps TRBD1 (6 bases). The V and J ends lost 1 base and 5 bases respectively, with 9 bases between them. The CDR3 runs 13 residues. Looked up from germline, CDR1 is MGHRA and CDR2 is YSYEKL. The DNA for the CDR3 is TGCGCCAGCAGCCAAGCTGGACAGAACGAGCAGTACTTC. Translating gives CASSQAGQNEQYF.

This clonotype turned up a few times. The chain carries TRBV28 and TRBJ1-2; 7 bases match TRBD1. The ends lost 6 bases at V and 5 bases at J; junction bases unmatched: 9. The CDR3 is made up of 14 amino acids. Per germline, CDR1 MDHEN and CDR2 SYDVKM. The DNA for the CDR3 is TGTGCCAGCAGGCTAACAGGGGCGGGGTATGGCTACACCTTC. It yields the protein CASRLTGAGYGYTF.

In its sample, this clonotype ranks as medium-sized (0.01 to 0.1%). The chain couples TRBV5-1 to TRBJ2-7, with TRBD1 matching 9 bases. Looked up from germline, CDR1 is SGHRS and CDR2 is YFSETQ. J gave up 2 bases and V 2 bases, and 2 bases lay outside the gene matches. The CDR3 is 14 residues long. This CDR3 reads CASSFRDRAYEQYF. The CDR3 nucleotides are TGCGCCAGCAGCTTCCGGGACAGGGCCTACGAGCAGTACTTC.